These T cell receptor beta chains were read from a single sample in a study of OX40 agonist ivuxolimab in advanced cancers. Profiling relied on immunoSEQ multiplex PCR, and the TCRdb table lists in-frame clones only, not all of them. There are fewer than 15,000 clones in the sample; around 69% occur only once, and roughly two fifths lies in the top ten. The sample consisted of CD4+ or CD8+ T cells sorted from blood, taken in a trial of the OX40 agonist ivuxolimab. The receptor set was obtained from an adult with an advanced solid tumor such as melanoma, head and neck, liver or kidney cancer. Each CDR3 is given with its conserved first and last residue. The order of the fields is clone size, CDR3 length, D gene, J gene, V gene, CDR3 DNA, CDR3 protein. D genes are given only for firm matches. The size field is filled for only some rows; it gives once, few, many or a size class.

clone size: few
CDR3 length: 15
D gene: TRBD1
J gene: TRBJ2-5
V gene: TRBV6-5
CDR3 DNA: TGTGCCAGCAGGGTTAGGGACAGCTTACAAGAGACCCAGTACTTC
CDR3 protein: CASRVRDSLQETQYF

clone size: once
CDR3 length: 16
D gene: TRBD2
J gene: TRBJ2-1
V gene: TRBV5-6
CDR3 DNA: TGTGCCAGCAGCCAAGATGGTGCGGGAGGGTTGGGTGAGCAGTTCTTC
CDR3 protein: CASSQDGAGGLGEQFF

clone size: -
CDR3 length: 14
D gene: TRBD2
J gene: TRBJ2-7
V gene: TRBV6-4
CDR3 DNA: TGTGCCAGCAGTGAGCGGGAGGGCTCCTACGAGCAGTACTTC
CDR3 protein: CASSEREGSYEQYF

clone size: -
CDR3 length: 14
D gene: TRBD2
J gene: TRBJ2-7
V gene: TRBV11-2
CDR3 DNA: TGTGCCAGCAGCTTGAGGGGACTAGGCTACGAGCAGTACTTC
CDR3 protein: CASSLRGLGYEQYF

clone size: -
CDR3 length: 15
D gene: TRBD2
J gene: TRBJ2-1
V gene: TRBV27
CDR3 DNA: TGTGCCAGCAGTTCCCCTAGCGGGAGGGGAGATGAGCAGTTCTTC
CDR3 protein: CASSSPSGRGDEQFF

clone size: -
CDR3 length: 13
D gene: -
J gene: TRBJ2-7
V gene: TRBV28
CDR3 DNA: TGTGCCAGCAGTTTTCTTAGGGACCGTGACTGGTACTTC
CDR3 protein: CASSFLRDRDWYF

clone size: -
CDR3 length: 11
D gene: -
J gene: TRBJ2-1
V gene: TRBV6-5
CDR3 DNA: TGTGCCAGCAATCAGGAGAATGAGCAGTTCTTC
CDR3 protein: CASNQENEQFF

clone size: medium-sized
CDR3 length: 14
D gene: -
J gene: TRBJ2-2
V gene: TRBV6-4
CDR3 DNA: TGTGCCAGCAGTGACGGACAGAACACCGGGGAGCTGTTTTTT
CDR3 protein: CASSDGQNTGELFF

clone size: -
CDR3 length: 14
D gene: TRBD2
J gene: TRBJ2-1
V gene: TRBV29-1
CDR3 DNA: TGCAGCGTTATCTCCGGGACTAACCACAATGAGCAGTTCTTC
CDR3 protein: CSVISGTNHNEQFF

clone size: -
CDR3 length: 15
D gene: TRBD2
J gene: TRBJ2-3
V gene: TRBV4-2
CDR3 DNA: TGTGCCAGCAGCCCTCTAGCGGGAGCCGCAGATACGCAGTATTTT
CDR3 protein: CASSPLAGAADTQYF

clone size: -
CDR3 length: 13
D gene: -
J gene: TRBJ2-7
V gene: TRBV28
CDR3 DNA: TGTGCCAGCAGTTTAAGGCTAAACTACGAGCAGTACTTC
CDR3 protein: CASSLRLNYEQYF

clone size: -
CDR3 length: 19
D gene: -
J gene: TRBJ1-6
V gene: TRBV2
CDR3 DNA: TGTGCCAGAACCCGACCTCAAACCAACGGACGGCTTAAAAATTCACCCCTCCACTTT
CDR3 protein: CARTRPQTNGRLKNSPLHF

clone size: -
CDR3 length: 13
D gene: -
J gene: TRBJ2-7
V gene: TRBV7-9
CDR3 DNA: TGTGCCAGCAGCTTCCCCTCCACGCACGAGCAGTACTTC
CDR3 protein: CASSFPSTHEQYF

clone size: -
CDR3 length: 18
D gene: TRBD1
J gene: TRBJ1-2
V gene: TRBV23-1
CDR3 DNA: TGCGCCAGCAGTCAACCGACCGACCGGGACAGAGCGAACTATGGCTACACCTTC
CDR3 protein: CASSQPTDRDRANYGYTF